The 18 T cell receptor beta chains in this list originate from one sample, sequenced in a study of blood T cell repertoires in COVID-19. Clones were sequenced by immunoSEQ multiplex PCR, and TCRdb holds only the in-frame ones, with some missing. The table has about 480,000 clones, roughly 90% seen once. The sample comprised PBMCs or T cells enriched from blood (not recorded which). The receptors stem from a woman between 35 and 50 years old who had recovered from COVID-19.

The chain is built from TRBV5-4 and TRBJ2-3; a possible D gene is TRBD1 (6 bases). From germline, CDR1 is SGHNT and CDR2 YYREEE (reference sequence). This CDR3 has 14 amino acids. V gave up 5 bases and J gave up 4 bases, with 14 bases separating them. The CDR3, as DNA: TGTGCCAGCAGTACACAGGGTGGGCCAGATACGCAGTATTTT. This sequence encodes CASSTQGGPDTQYF.

This clone has just a few counts. J is TRBJ2-6 and V is TRBV5-5; D gene unclear. The CDR3 sequence is 16 residues long. The V and J ends lost 4 bases and 0 bases respectively, with 11 bases between them. CDR1 and CDR2 (germline): SGHKS, YYEKEE (reference sequence). CDR3: CASSPAYYSGANVLTF. DNA of the CDR3: TGTGCCAGCAGCCCGGCATACTACTCTGGGGCCAACGTCCTGACTTTC.

The gene calls are TRBV7-5 and TRBJ2-7; TRBD1, the table's D call, lacks a check against the DNA. TRBV7-5 is recorded as a pseudogene. This CDR3 contains 14 residues. The CDR3 region is CARSPGQGADEQYF. The CDR3 nucleotides are TGTGCCAGAAGCCCGGGACAGGGGGCGGATGAGCAGTACTTC.

This clone was recorded only once. This chain connects TRBV7-2 to TRBJ2-1; 9 bases are a match to TRBD2. J gave up 7 bases and V 5 bases, and 9 bases lay outside the gene matches. The CDR3 contains 15 residues. Germline CDR1 SGHTA, CDR2 FQGNSA. The CDR3 DNA follows: TGTGCCAGCAGCCCACTTAGCGGGGGCCGAAATGAGCAGTTCTTC. This codes for CASSPLSGGRNEQFF.

V and J are TRBV18 and TRBJ1-2; 8 bases agree with TRBD1. In germline, CDR1 is KGHSH, CDR2 LQKENI. The CDR3 covers 14 residues. V gave up 3 bases and J gave up 4 bases; unmatched junction bases: 4. This CDR3 is CASSPRDRSYGYTF. The CDR3 DNA sequence: TGTGCCAGCTCACCCCGGGACAGGTCCTATGGCTACACCTTC. The full variable domain, in which reference TRBV18 and TRBJ1-2 provide the parts outside the CDR3, is NAGVMQNPRHLVRRRGQEARLRCSPMKGHSHVYWYRQLPEEGLKFMVYLQKENIIDESGMPKERFSAEFPKEGPSILRIQQVVRGDSAAYFCASSPRDRSYGYTFGSGTRLTVV.

The genes are TRBV2 and TRBJ2-1; D gene unclear. This CDR3 has 13 amino acids. Germline CDR1 reads SNHLY; CDR2 reads FYNNEI. Trimming removed 4 bases at V and 5 bases at J, with 9 bases between. The CDR3: CASSVYLDNEQFF. The CDR3 DNA reads TGTGCCAGCAGTGTATATCTCGACAATGAGCAGTTCTTC.

The chain links TRBV5-4 to TRBJ1-3; 7 nucleotides agree with TRBD1. The CDR3 loop spans 16 amino acids. Germline trimming cut 4 bases from V and 3 bases from J; bases unmatched to any gene: 10. Germline V gene sequence: CDR1 SGHNT, CDR2 YYREEE (reference sequence). Written as DNA, the CDR3 is TGTGCCAGCAGCCTAAGCGACAGGGTCGGTGGAAACACCATATATTTT. As protein: CASSLSDRVGGNTIYF. Full variable domain (rest looked up from reference TRBV5-4 and TRBJ1-3): ETGVTQSPTHLIKTRGQQVTLRCSSQSGHNTVSWYQQALGQGPQFIFQYYREEENGRGNFPPRFSGLQFPNYSSELNVNALELDDSALYLCASSLSDRVGGNTIYFGEGSWLTVV.

The chain links TRBV6-2 or TRBV6-3 to TRBJ1-2; 9 nucleotides line up with TRBD1. Germline assignment: CDR1 MNHEY and CDR2 SVGEGT. The CDR3 length is 15 residues. V shed 0 bases and J 1 base; nucleotides not matched to a gene: 0. DNA of the CDR3: TGTGCCAGCAGTTACTCGACAGGGGGTAACTATGGCTACACCTTC. As protein: CASSYSTGGNYGYTF.

A single count supports this clone. This chain joins TRBV19 and TRBJ2-7, with D perhaps TRBD1 (5 bases). Trimming took 6 bases from V and 0 from J, leaving 15 bases between them. This CDR3 is 15 amino acids long. The germline gives CDR1 LNHDA, CDR2 SQIVND (reference sequence). The CDR3 nucleotides are TGTGCCAGTAGATTAGTGGGGCGGTCCTCCTACGAGCAGTACTTC. Translation gives CASRLVGRSSYEQYF.

This clone came up once. This chain connects TRBV6-1 to TRBJ1-3; D ambiguous. The CDR3 sequence is 15 residues long. Trimming took off 3 bases at V and 5 bases at J, with 14 bases between the two ends. Germline CDR1 is MNHNS and CDR2 is SASEGT. CDR3 bases: TGTGCCAGCAGTGATGGGCCCGCCGACCGAAACACCATATATTTT. Amino acids: CASSDGPADRNTIYF.

This chain connects TRBV19 to TRBJ1-2, with D uncertain. CDR1 and CDR2 from the germline V gene are LNHDA and SQIVND (reference sequence). Trimming cost V 3 bases and J 6 bases, with 11 bases left between them. The CDR3 length is 13 residues. The chain's CDR3 is CASSMAGMNGYTF. CDR3 in DNA: TGTGCCAGTAGTATGGCGGGGATGAATGGCTACACCTTC.

The rearrangement joins TRBV7-2 to TRBJ2-7; perhaps TRBD2 as D (6 bases). Germline V gives CDR1 SGHTA, CDR2 FQGNSA. V lost 4 bases and J lost 1, with 23 bases in between. This CDR3 spans 18 amino acids. In nucleotides, the CDR3 is TGTGCCAGCAGCTCACCATCTCATAGCGGTGGGGAATCCTACGAGCAGTACTTC. It yields the protein CASSSPSHSGGESYEQYF.

In regard to this clone: Additional DNA sequences in this sample encode the identical CDR3. The CDR3 sequence: CATSDSVEQFF. The CDR3, as DNA: TGTGCCACCAGTGATTCAGTTGAGCAGTTCTTC. The chain joins TRBV24-1 to TRBJ2-1, with no clear D. The CDR3 covers 11 residues. Per germline, CDR1 KGHDR and CDR2 SFDVKD. Deletions cut 2 bases from V and 9 bases from J, with 4 bases between.

The chain uses TRBV2 and TRBJ1-6, with 7 bases matching TRBD1. CDR1 and CDR2 (germline): SNHLY, FYNNEI. V gave up 8 bases and J gave up 9 bases; unmatched junction bases: 10. This CDR3 region has 14 residues. The CDR3 protein is CASRVGAGGSPLHF. The CDR3 bases are TGTGCCAGCCGGGTGGGAGCAGGGGGTTCACCCCTCCACTTT.

V gene TRBV2 combines with J gene TRBJ1-1; D unclear. The CDR3 spans 11 residues. In germline, CDR1 is SNHLY, CDR2 FYNNEI. V lost 8 bases to trimming and J lost 8 bases, with 12 bases between them. The CDR3 spells CASGIGREAFF. CDR3 DNA: TGTGCCAGCGGTATAGGGAGAGAAGCTTTCTTT.

The count of this clone is one. This chain connects TRBV5-4 to TRBJ1-1, with D possibly TRBD1 on 5 matching bases. This CDR3 comprises 14 residues. Germline assignment: CDR1 SGHNT and CDR2 YYREEE (reference sequence). V gave up 0 bases and J gave up 5 bases, with 11 bases separating them. CDR3 sequence reads: CASSLGRGGTEAFF. The CDR3 coding sequence is TGTGCCAGCAGCTTGGGACGGGGGGGGACTGAAGCTTTCTTT.

In nucleotides, the CDR3 is TGTGCCAGTACAGGACAGGTGAACACTGAAGCTTTCTTT. It yields the protein CASTGQVNTEAFF. This rearrangement joins TRBV19 to TRBJ1-1, with TRBD1 identical over 7 bases. The trim removed 7 bases at V and 0 bases at J, leaving 2 bases unmatched. The CDR3 runs to 13 residues. The V gene's germline CDR1 is LNHDA and CDR2 SQIVND (reference sequence).

The chain uses TRBV5-6 and TRBJ2-3, with 7 bases matching TRBD2. This CDR3 contains 16 residues. Trimming at V came to 2 bases and at J to 2 bases, leaving 8 bases not matched to a gene. Germline V gives CDR1 SGHDT, CDR2 YYEEEE. This chain's CDR3 is CASSFGGRGYTDTQYF. In nucleotides, the CDR3 is TGTGCCAGCAGCTTCGGAGGGAGGGGATACACAGATACGCAGTATTTT. The variable domain in full, with the rest retrieved from reference TRBV5-6 and TRBJ2-3, is DAGVTQSPTHLIKTRGQQVTLRCSPKSGHDTVSWYQQALGQGPQFIFQYYEEEERQRGNFPDRFSGHQFPNYSSELNVNALLLGDSALYLCASSFGGRGYTDTQYFGPGTRLTVL.